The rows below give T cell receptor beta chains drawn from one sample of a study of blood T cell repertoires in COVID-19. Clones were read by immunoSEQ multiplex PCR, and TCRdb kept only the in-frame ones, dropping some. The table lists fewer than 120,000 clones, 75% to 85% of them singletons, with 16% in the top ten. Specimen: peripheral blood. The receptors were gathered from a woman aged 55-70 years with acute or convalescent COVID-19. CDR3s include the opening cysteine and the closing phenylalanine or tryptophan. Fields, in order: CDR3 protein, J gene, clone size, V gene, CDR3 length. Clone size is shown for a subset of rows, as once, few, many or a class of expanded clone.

CASSLGQYTGYTF TRBJ1-2 . TRBV12-3/TRBV12-4 13
CAWSVQGNSPLHF TRBJ1-6 . TRBV30 13
CASSSAGWNEQFF TRBJ2-1 . TRBV6-2/TRBV6-3 13
CAISRAPTSGGAKDTQYF TRBJ2-3 . TRBV10-3 18
CASSPGQGAEAFF TRBJ1-1 . TRBV4-1 13
CASNIDSSTDTQYF TRBJ2-3 . TRBV5-1 14
CASSFDRSTGSEQYF TRBJ2-7 . TRBV6-5 15
CASSSQQGPTEAFF TRBJ1-1 . TRBV5-1 14
CASTALGGNTEAFF TRBJ1-1 . TRBV6-5 14
CASSLGTENSPLHF TRBJ1-6 . TRBV5-1 14
CSASETGSISTEAFF TRBJ1-1 . TRBV20-1 15
CASNYGTGSTQPQHF TRBJ1-5 few TRBV12-5 15
CASRRVRGSYEKLFF TRBJ1-4 . TRBV12-2 15
CASSPGLGAQTEAFF TRBJ1-1 . TRBV6-6 15
CASSLRGLLNYGYTF TRBJ1-2 . TRBV5-4 15
CASSPYTDTQYF TRBJ2-3 . TRBV7-2 12
CASSGDRDRHEQYF TRBJ2-7 . TRBV19 14
CASSFTSAGNTIYF TRBJ1-3 few TRBV6-5 14
CASSYSSTGGTIYF TRBJ1-3 once TRBV6-6 14
CASSPGPQANEKLFF TRBJ1-4 . TRBV7-9 15
CASSLGGPSKETQYF TRBJ2-5 . TRBV7-6 15
CATSDLDYGYTF TRBJ1-2 . TRBV24-1 12
CASSDDSSYNSPLHF TRBJ1-6 . TRBV6-4 15
CASSGTGSAYEQFF TRBJ2-1 . TRBV19 14
CATSRDGPPGTEKLFF TRBJ1-4 . TRBV15 16
CATDRGLFGNTIYF TRBJ1-3 once TRBV30 14
CASSLGPGASNTGELFF TRBJ2-2 . TRBV7-2 17
CASERGTDTQYF TRBJ2-3 . TRBV25-1 12
CASSLWLGVPQETQYF TRBJ2-5 . TRBV7-9 16
CAWMTVGGSPLHF TRBJ1-6 . TRBV30 13
CASSPDSTDTQYF TRBJ2-3 . TRBV5-4 13
CASSLLGLAGDTGELFF TRBJ2-2 . TRBV5-4 17
CASSLVGASGLGVETQYF TRBJ2-5 . TRBV11-2 18
CASSRGLTSGNTIYF TRBJ1-3 . TRBV23-1 15
CASSQDGTSVSETQYF TRBJ2-5 . TRBV4-2 16
CASSFSGGSGELFF TRBJ2-2 . TRBV5-5 14
CASSQEVGRTGELFF TRBJ2-2 . TRBV4-3 15
CAIGWDSTAGELFF TRBJ2-2 . TRBV10-3 14
CAISRTGYNEQFF TRBJ2-1 . TRBV10-3 13
CASSGSDSPLHF TRBJ1-6 once TRBV2 12
CASSTRTGSGNTIYF TRBJ1-3 once TRBV9 15
CAISDPGQGYNEQFF TRBJ2-1 . TRBV10-3 15
CASSLGGTGLREQFF TRBJ2-1 . TRBV5-1 15
CAIRATSGGAGTDTQYF TRBJ2-3 . TRBV10-3 17
CASSRIDRADGYTF TRBJ1-2 once TRBV7-9 14
CASSKGQYLNYGYTF TRBJ1-2 . TRBV27 15
CASSPKQGSFSYEQYF TRBJ2-7 . TRBV27 16
CASSQDGALGGTQYF TRBJ2-3 . TRBV4-3 15